This T cell receptor beta chain was identified during a study of blood T cell repertoires in COVID-19. TCRdb's table, derived via immunoSEQ multiplex PCR, lists solely in-frame clones and lacks some. The sample includes 150,000 to 200,000 clones, 65% to 90% of them seen just once. The CDR3 has 15 residues. Germline V gene lookup returns CDR1 SGHRS and CDR2 YFSETQ. V shed 2 bases, J shed 5 bases, and the junction held 6 bases outside the gene matches. The sequenced material came from peripheral blood. This TCR came from a man in his 60s with acute or convalescent COVID-19. The chain uses TRBV5-1 and TRBJ2-2, with 7 bases that match TRBD1. CDR3 residues: CASSFGAGGTGELFF. The CDR3 region has the DNA TGCGCCAGCAGCTTTGGGGCAGGGGGAACCGGGGAGCTGTTTTTT. Combining the CDR3 with reference TRBV5-1 and TRBJ2-2 gives the whole variable domain KAGVTQTPRYLIKTRGQQVTLSCSPISGHRSVSWYQQTPGQGLQFLFEYFSETQRNKGNFPGRFSGRQFSNSRSEMNVSTLELGDSALYLCASSFGAGGTGELFFGEGSRLTVL.